This T cell receptor beta chain was retrieved from a study of blood T cells in healthy people across ages. Broader study findings: The authors considered diversity estimates from one million T cells to be underestimates. The percentage of naive T cells correlated strongly with TCR beta diversity.

This clonotype was seen once. Antigen: not known. Combining a sample-barcoded 5' primer with a J-beta primer mix, a second PCR ran for roughly 7 to 12 cycles. All cDNA molecules were each tagged by a template-switch adaptor with 12 random nucleotides. TCRdb reanalysed the 5' RACE reads using MiXCR and keeps one entry per CDR3 protein. The table records some 900,000 distinct CDR3 sequences, under 50% of them present only once. Trimming removed 5 bases at V and 15 bases at J, with 17 bases between. Germline CDR1 is DFQATT and CDR2 is SNEGSKA (reference sequence). This CDR3 is built from 11 residues. Drawn from each donor were roughly 10 milliliters of peripheral blood.

The TCR sequence derives from a man aged 25 to 45 in good health. Specimen: blood. The chain recombines TRBV20-1 with TRBJ2-4; the D call may be TRBD1 or TRBD2 (5 bases each). This CDR3 is CSAGPSEGMYF. The CDR3, as DNA: TGCAGTGCTGGCCCTTCCGAGGGGATGTACTTC.